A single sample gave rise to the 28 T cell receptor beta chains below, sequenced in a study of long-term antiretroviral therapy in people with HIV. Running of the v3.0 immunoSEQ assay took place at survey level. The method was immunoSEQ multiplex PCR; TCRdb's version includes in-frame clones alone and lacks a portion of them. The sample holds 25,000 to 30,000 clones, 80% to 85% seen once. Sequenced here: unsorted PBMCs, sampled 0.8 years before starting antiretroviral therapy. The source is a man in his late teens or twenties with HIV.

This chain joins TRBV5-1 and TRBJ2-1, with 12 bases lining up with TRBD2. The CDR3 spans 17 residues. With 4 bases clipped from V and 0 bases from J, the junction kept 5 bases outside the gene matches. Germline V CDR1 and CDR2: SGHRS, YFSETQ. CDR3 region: CASSPTSGGSSYNEQFF. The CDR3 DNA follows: TGCGCCAGCAGCCCGACTAGCGGGGGCTCCTCCTACAATGAGCAGTTCTTC. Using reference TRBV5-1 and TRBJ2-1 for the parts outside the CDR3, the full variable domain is KAGVTQTPRYLIKTRGQQVTLSCSPISGHRSVSWYQQTPGQGLQFLFEYFSETQRNKGNFPGRFSGRQFSNSRSEMNVSTLELGDSALYLCASSPTSGGSSYNEQFFGPGTRLTVL.

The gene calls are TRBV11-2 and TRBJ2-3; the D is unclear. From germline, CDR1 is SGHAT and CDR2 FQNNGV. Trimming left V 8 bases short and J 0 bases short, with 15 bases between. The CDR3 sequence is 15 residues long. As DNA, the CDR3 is TGTGCCAGCCTCTTAGGGCTAACTAGCACAGATACGCAGTATTTT. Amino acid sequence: CASLLGLTSTDTQYF. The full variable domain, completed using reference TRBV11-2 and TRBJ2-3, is EAGVAQSPRYKIIEKRQSVAFWCNPISGHATLYWYQQILGQGPKLLIQFQNNGVVDDSQLPKDRFSAERLKGVDSTLKIQPAKLEDSAVYLCASLLGLTSTDTQYFGPGTRLTVL.

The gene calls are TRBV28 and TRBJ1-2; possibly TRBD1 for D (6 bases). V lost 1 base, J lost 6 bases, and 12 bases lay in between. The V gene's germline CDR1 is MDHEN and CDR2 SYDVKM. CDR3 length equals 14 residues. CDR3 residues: CASSLLQGFNGYTF. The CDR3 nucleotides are TGTGCCAGCAGTTTATTACAGGGTTTCAATGGCTACACCTTC.

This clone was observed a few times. The chain's CDR3 is CASSVQGGQQFF. The CDR3 coding sequence is TGTGCCAGCAGCGTACAGGGCGGACAGCAGTTCTTC. The chain employs TRBV9 and TRBJ2-1; D is possibly TRBD1 (5 bases). The CDR3 spans 12 residues. The ends were cut back, 1 base at V and 11 bases at J, with 10 bases in the middle. Germline assignment: CDR1 SGDLS and CDR2 YYNGEE.

The CDR3 nucleotides are TGCAGCGTTGGTGGATTTGGGGGCGACGCCACCGGGGAGCTGTTTTTT. Translated: CSVGGFGGDATGELFF. The rearrangement links TRBV29-1 to TRBJ2-2; a weak D match, TRBD1 (6 bases). The CDR3 runs 16 residues. V was cut by 4 bases and J by 4 bases, with 19 bases left in between. Germline lookup yields CDR1 SQVTM and CDR2 ANQGSEA.

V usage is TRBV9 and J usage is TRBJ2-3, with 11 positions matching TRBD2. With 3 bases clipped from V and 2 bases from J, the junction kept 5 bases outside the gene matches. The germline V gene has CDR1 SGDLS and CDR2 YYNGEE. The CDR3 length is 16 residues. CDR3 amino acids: CASSAGTSGYTDTQYF. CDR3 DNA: TGTGCCAGCAGCGCAGGGACTAGCGGCTACACAGATACGCAGTATTTT.

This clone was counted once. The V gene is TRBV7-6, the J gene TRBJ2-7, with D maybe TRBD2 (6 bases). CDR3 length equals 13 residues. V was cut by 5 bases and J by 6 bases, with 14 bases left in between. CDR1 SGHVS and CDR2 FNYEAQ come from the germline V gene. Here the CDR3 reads CASSIGRGSEQYF. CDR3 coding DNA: TGTGCCAGCAGCATCGGGCGGGGCTCCGAGCAGTACTTC.

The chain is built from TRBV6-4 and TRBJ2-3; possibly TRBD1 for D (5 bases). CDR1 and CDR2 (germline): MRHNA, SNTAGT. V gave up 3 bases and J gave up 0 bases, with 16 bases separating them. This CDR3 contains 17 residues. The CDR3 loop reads CASSDLPGMESTDTQYF. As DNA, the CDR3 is TGTGCCAGCAGTGATTTACCAGGGATGGAGAGCACAGATACGCAGTATTTT.

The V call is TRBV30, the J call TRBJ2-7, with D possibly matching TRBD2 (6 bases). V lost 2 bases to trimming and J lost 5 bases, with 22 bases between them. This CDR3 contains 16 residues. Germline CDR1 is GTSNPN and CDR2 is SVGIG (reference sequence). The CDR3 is CAWSSLGAGLADEQYF. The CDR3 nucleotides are TGTGCCTGGAGTTCGCTCGGGGCGGGGTTAGCGGACGAGCAGTACTTC.

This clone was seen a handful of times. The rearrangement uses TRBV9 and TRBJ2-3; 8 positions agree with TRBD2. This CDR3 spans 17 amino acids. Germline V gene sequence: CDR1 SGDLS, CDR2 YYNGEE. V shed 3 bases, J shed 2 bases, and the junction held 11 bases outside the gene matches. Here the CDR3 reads CASSGAGGGGTTDTQYF. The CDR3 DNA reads TGTGCCAGCAGCGGAGCCGGGGGCGGGGGGACCACAGATACGCAGTATTTT.

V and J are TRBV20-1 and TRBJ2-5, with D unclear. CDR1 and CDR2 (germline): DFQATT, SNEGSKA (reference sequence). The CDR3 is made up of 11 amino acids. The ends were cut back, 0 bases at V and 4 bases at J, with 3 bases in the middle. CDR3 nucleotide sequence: TGCAGTGCTAGAGATTTAGAGACCCAGTACTTC. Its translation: CSARDLETQYF.

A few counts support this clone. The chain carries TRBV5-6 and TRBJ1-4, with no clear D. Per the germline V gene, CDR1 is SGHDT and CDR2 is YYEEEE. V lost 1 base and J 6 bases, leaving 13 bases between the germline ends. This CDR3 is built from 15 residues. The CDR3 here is CASSLTQLSDEKLFF. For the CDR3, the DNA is TGTGCCAGCAGCTTGACGCAGTTGTCTGATGAAAAACTGTTTTTT.

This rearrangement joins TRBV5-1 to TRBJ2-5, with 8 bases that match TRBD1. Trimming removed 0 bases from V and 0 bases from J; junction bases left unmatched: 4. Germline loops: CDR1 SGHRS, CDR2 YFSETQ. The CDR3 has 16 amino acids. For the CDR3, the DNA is TGCGCCAGCAGCTTGGAACAGGGGGTGTACCAAGAGACCCAGTACTTC. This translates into CASSLEQGVYQETQYF.

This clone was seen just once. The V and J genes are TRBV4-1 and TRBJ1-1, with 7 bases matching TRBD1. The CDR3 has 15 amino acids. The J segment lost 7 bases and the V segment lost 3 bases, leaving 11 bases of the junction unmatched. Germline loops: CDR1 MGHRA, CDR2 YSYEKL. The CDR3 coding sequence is TGCGCCAGCAGCCAGGGGACTACGGACAGGAATGAAGCTTTCTTT. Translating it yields CASSQGTTDRNEAFF.

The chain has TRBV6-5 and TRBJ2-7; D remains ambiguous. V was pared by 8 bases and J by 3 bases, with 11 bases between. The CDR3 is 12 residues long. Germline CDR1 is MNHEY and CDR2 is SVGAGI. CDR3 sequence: CASFKNYYEQYF. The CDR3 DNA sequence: TGTGCCAGCTTCAAAAACTACTACGAGCAGTACTTC.

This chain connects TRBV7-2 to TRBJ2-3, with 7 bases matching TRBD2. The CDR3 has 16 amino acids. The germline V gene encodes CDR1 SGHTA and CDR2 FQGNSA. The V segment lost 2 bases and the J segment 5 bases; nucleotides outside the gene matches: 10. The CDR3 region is CASSLSPSGNGDTQYF. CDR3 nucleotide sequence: TGTGCCAGCAGCTTAAGTCCCAGCGGGAACGGAGATACGCAGTATTTT.

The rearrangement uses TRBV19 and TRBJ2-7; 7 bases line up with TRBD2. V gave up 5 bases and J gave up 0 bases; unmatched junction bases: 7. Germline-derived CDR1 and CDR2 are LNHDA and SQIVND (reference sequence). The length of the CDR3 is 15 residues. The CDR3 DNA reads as TGTGCCAGTAGTCCGTCAGCGGGACTCTCCTACGAGCAGTACTTC. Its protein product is CASSPSAGLSYEQYF.

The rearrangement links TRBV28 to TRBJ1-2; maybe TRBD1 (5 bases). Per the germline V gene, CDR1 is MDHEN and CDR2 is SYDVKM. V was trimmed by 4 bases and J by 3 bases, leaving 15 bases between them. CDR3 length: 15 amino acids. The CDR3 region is CASSYGATDHYGYTF. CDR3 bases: TGTGCCAGCAGTTATGGAGCGACAGACCACTATGGCTACACCTTC.

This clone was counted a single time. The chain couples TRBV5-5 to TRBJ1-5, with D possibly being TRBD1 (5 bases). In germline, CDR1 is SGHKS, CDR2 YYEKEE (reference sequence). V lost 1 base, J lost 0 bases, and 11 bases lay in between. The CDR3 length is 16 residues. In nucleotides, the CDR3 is TGTGCCAGCAGCTTGACAGGCTGGAATAGCAATCAGCCCCAGCATTTT. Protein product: CASSLTGWNSNQPQHF.

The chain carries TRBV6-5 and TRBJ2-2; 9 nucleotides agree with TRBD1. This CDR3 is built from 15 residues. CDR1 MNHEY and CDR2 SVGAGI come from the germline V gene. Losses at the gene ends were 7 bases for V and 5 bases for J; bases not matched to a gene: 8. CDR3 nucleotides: TGTGCCAGCAAATTCCGGGACAGGGTAACCGGGGAGCTGTTTTTT. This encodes CASKFRDRVTGELFF.

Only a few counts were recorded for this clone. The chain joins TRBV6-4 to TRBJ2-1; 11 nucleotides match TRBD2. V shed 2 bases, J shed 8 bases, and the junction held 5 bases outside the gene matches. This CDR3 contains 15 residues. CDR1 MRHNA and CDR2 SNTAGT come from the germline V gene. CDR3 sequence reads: CASSDETSGEDEQFF. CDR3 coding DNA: TGTGCCAGCAGTGACGAGACTAGCGGGGAAGATGAGCAGTTCTTC.

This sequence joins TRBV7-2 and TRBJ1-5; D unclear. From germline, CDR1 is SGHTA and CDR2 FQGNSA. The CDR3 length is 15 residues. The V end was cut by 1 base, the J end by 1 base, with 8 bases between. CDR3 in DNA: TGTGCCAGCAGCTTAGGGCCGGTGAGCAATCAGCCCCAGCATTTT. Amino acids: CASSLGPVSNQPQHF. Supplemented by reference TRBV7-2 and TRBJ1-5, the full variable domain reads GAGVSQSPSNKVTEKGKDVELRCDPISGHTALYWYRQSLGQGLEFLIYFQGNSAPDKSGLPSDRFSAERTGGSVSTLTIQRTQQEDSAVYLCASSLGPVSNQPQHFGDGTRLSIL.

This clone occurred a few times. In nucleotides, the CDR3 is TGTGCCAGCAGCAACCAGGGGGAAGCTTTCTTT. Its protein is CASSNQGEAFF. The J gene is TRBJ1-1, the V gene TRBV7-2, with D possibly matching TRBD1 (6 bases). The length of the CDR3 is 11 residues. CDR1 and CDR2 from the germline V gene are SGHTA and FQGNSA. The ends were cut back, 5 bases at V and 8 bases at J, with 9 bases in the middle.

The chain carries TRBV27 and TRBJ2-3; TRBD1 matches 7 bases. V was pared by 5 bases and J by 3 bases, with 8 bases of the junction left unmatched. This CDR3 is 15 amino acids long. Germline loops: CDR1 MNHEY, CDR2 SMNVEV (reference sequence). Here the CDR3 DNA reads TGTGCCAGCAGTAACGACAGGGTTCTAACAGATACGCAGTATTTT. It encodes CASSNDRVLTDTQYF.

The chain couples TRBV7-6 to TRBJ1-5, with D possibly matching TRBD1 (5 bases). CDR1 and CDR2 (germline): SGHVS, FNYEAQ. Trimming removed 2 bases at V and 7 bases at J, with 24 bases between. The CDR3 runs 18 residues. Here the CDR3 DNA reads TGTGCCAGCAGCTTATATCTTTCGGTGGCAGGGAATGTCCAGCCCCAGCATTTT. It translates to CASSLYLSVAGNVQPQHF. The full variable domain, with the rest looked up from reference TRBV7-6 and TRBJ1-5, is GAGVSQSPRYKVTKRGQDVALRCDPISGHVSLYWYRQALGQGPEFLTYFNYEAQQDKSGLPNDRFSAERPEGSISTLTIQRTEQRDSAMYRCASSLYLSVAGNVQPQHFGDGTRLSIL.

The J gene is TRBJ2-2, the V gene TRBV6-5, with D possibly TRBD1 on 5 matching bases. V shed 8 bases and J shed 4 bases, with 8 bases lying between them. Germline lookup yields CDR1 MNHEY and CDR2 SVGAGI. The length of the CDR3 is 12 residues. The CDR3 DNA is TGTGCCAGCGGGCAGGGCACCGGGGAGCTGTTTTTT. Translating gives CASGQGTGELFF.

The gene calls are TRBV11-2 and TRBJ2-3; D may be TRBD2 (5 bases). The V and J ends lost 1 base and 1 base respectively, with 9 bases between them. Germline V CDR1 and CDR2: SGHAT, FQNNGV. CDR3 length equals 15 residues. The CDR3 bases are TGTGCCAGCAGCTTAGCTTATAGCGGCACAGATACGCAGTATTTT. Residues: CASSLAYSGTDTQYF.

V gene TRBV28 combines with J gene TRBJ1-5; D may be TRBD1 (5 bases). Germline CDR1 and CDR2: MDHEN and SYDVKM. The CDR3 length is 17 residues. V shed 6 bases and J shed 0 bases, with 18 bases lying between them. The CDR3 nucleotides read TGTGCCAGCAGACCCGGGACCGCACCCTATAGCAATCAGCCCCAGCATTTT. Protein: CASRPGTAPYSNQPQHF.